The 21 T cell receptor beta chains in this list originate from one sample, sequenced in a study of CD8+CD57+ T cells in acquired aplastic anemia. TCR beta VDJ and CDR3 profiles were obtained from a genomic DNA template. Each CDR3 protein gets one entry after TCRdb re-called the reads with MiXCR. The table records about 160,000 distinct CDR3 sequences, 70% to 75% of them present only once. Patients sequenced had flow cytometry evidence of CD8+CD57+ cell expansion. Source material: sorted CD4+, CD8+, or CD8+CD57+ T cells (not recorded which) from PBMCs. The receptors come from a human donor with aplastic anemia.

The genes are TRBV19 and TRBJ1-1; D might be TRBD1 (5 bases). The CDR3 consists of 13 residues. The germline V gene has CDR1 LNHDA and CDR2 SQIVND (reference sequence). The V and J ends lost 5 bases and 6 bases respectively, with 13 bases between them. The CDR3 here is CASSPLTGPEAFF. As DNA, the CDR3 is TGTGCCAGTAGTCCCCTTACGGGGCCTGAAGCTTTCTTT.

The V and J genes are TRBV11-2 and TRBJ2-7; D not certain. CDR3 length equals 12 residues. Trimming cost V 5 bases and J 6 bases, with 11 bases left between them. The germline CDR1 and CDR2 sequences are SGHAT and FQNNGV. This chain's CDR3 is CASSLLGIEQYF. CDR3 coding DNA: TGTGCCAGCAGCCTTCTTGGTATCGAGCAGTACTTC.

J is TRBJ1-1 and V is TRBV7-3; D unresolved. CDR1 and CDR2 (germline): SGHTA, FQGTGA. The V and J ends lost 4 bases and 1 base respectively, with 7 bases between them. The CDR3 contains 13 residues. The CDR3 loop reads CASSSQPNTEAFF. In nucleotides, the CDR3 is TGTGCCAGCAGCTCCCAACCGAACACTGAAGCTTTCTTT.

This clonotype appeared once. The rearrangement uses TRBV20-1 and TRBJ1-5; TRBD1 is a possible D gene (5 bases). This CDR3 is 13 amino acids long. Germline-derived CDR1 and CDR2 are DFQATT and SNEGSKA (reference sequence). The V and J ends lost 3 bases and 6 bases respectively, with 12 bases between them. The CDR3 loop reads CSASERGRQPQHF. The CDR3 coding sequence is TGCAGTGCTAGTGAGAGGGGACGTCAGCCCCAGCATTTT.

This clonotype appeared many times. The rearrangement joins TRBV5-1 to TRBJ2-1, with 7 positions matching TRBD1. The V gene end was trimmed by 4 bases and the J gene end by 3 bases; junction bases not matched to a gene: 7. This CDR3 spans 15 amino acids. The V gene's germline CDR1 is SGHRS and CDR2 YFSETQ. CDR3 DNA sequence: TGCGCCAGCAGCCCGGGACAGAACGACTACAATGAGCAGTTCTTC. It specifies CASSPGQNDYNEQFF.

The genes are TRBV9 and TRBJ2-2, with 10 bases fitting TRBD2. CDR1 and CDR2 from the germline V gene are SGDLS and YYNGEE. V lost 2 bases, J lost 4 bases, and 8 bases stayed unmatched. This CDR3 has 17 residues. CDR3 sequence: CASSVLAGERGTGELFF. CDR3 in DNA: TGTGCCAGCAGCGTCCTAGCGGGGGAAAGAGGCACCGGGGAGCTGTTTTTT.

This clonotype occurred a few times. The chain combines TRBV6-6 with TRBJ2-7; the D gene is possibly TRBD1 (6 bases). Germline V CDR1 and CDR2: MNHNY, SVGAGI (reference sequence). Trimming left V 6 bases short and J 6 bases short, with 9 bases between. The length of the CDR3 is 11 residues. The CDR3 DNA follows: TGTGCCAGCAGAATGACAGGCGAGCAGTACTTC. Its protein is CASRMTGEQYF.

The V call is TRBV4-1, the J call TRBJ1-2; no definite D call. V was pared by 4 bases and J by 7 bases, with 16 bases between. The CDR3 runs 14 residues. Germline CDR1 MGHRA, CDR2 YSYEKL. This chain's CDR3 is CASSPDAGSGGYTF. CDR3 DNA: TGCGCCAGCAGCCCAGACGCAGGATCTGGTGGCTACACCTTC.

V usage is TRBV5-8 and J usage is TRBJ1-2; D unresolved. Germline V CDR1 and CDR2: SGHTS, YDEGEE. V was clipped by 5 bases and J by 2 bases, with 10 bases between them. This CDR3 comprises 13 residues. The DNA of the CDR3 is TGTGCCAGCAGTTACGACATGAACTATGGCTACACCTTC. Amino acid sequence: CASSYDMNYGYTF. The variable domain in full, with the rest retrieved from reference TRBV5-8 and TRBJ1-2, is EAGVTQSPTHLIKTRGQQATLRCSPISGHTSVYWYQQALGLGLQFLLWYDEGEERNRGNFPPRFSGRQFPNYSSELNVNALELEDSALYLCASSYDMNYGYTFGSGTRLTVV.

This clonotype has a handful of counts. The V and J genes are TRBV5-4 and TRBJ2-5, with D possibly TRBD1 on 7 matching bases. The CDR3 length is 15 residues. Germline V gene sequence: CDR1 SGHNT, CDR2 YYREEE (reference sequence). V lost 0 bases and J lost 5, with 14 bases in between. The CDR3 coding sequence is TGTGCCAGCAGCTTGGTCGTGGCGGGACAGGAGACCCAGTACTTC. The encoded protein is CASSLVVAGQETQYF. The full variable domain, rest sourced from reference TRBV5-4 and TRBJ2-5, is ETGVTQSPTHLIKTRGQQVTLRCSSQSGHNTVSWYQQALGQGPQFIFQYYREEENGRGNFPPRFSGLQFPNYSSELNVNALELDDSALYLCASSLVVAGQETQYFGPGTRLLVL.

Here the CDR3 reads CASSSTSGRESISYNEQFF. The CDR3 DNA reads TGTGCCAGCAGCTCAACTAGCGGGAGGGAGTCTATTTCCTACAATGAGCAGTTCTTC. The chain has TRBV7-9 and TRBJ2-1, with TRBD2 matching 13 bases. This CDR3 spans 19 amino acids. The junction had 10 bases not matched to a gene; V was cut back by 4 bases and J by 1 base. Germline V CDR1 and CDR2: SEHNR, FQNEAQ (reference sequence).

The chain joins TRBV20-1 to TRBJ2-1, with D tentatively TRBD2 (6 bases). The CDR3 totals 15 residues. V was cut by 6 bases and J by 3 bases, with 18 bases left in between. From germline, CDR1 is DFQATT and CDR2 SNEGSKA (reference sequence). The CDR3 is CSAEKLARFYNEQFF. CDR3 nucleotide sequence: TGCAGTGCGGAGAAACTAGCTCGCTTCTACAATGAGCAGTTCTTC.

This chain links TRBV3-1 with TRBJ2-7; D is possibly TRBD2 (6 bases). Between the trimmed V and J ends, which lost 4 bases and 8 bases, there was a span of 12 bases. The CDR3 is made up of 12 amino acids. CDR1 and CDR2 from the germline V gene are LGHDT and YNNKEL (reference sequence). The DNA of the CDR3 is TGTGCCAGCAGCCTCACTAGCAATAAGCAGTACTTC. This translates into CASSLTSNKQYF.

This rearrangement joins TRBV9 to TRBJ1-6; D is uncertain. Between the trimmed V and J ends, which lost 3 bases and 3 bases, there was a span of 4 bases. The CDR3 is 13 residues long. The germline V gene has CDR1 SGDLS and CDR2 YYNGEE. This CDR3 is CASSGNYNSPLHF. DNA for the CDR3: TGTGCCAGCAGCGGTAACTATAATTCACCCCTCCACTTT.

The chain joins TRBV15 to TRBJ2-7, with D uncertain. Looked up from germline, CDR1 is LNHNV and CDR2 is YYDKDF (reference sequence). V gave up 0 bases and J gave up 1 base, with 10 bases separating them. The CDR3 runs 15 residues. CDR3 DNA: TGTGCCACCAGCAGAGATTGGGGTACGTCCTACGAGCAGTACTTC. Protein: CATSRDWGTSYEQYF.

The chain couples TRBV27 to TRBJ2-7; 10 bases are a match to TRBD2. Germline V gives CDR1 MNHEY, CDR2 SMNVEV (reference sequence). CDR3 size: 15 residues. V shed 6 bases and J 4 bases; nucleotides not matched to a gene: 9. DNA for the CDR3: TGTGCCAGCAGATCGCTAGCGGGGGCGCCATACGAGCAGTACTTC. The encoded protein is CASRSLAGAPYEQYF.

The rearrangement uses TRBV28 and TRBJ2-7; D gene ambiguous. From germline, CDR1 is MDHEN and CDR2 SYDVKM. V lost 5 bases, J lost 0 bases, and 2 bases lay in between. The CDR3 spans 11 residues. This chain's CDR3 is CASSISYEQYF. Here the CDR3 DNA reads TGTGCCAGCAGTATCTCCTACGAGCAGTACTTC.

This clonotype was recorded once. The chain employs TRBV7-8 and TRBJ2-7, with 11 positions matching TRBD2. This CDR3 has 14 residues. CDR1 SGHVS and CDR2 FQNEAQ come from the germline V gene. Trimming removed 8 bases from V and 3 bases from J; junction bases left unmatched: 6. CDR3 in amino acids: CASFGTSGGYEQYF. For the CDR3, the DNA is TGTGCCAGCTTCGGGACTAGCGGAGGCTACGAGCAGTACTTC.

The CDR3 protein is CASSLDPDGYTEAFF. DNA for the CDR3: TGTGCCAGCAGCTTAGACCCCGATGGCTACACTGAAGCTTTCTTT. The J gene is TRBJ1-1, the V gene TRBV7-8; D remains ambiguous. The CDR3 is made up of 15 amino acids. Trimming left V 1 base short and J 3 bases short, with 12 bases between. Germline CDR1 is SGHVS and CDR2 is FQNEAQ. The full variable domain, rest sourced from reference TRBV7-8 and TRBJ1-1, is GAGVSQSPRYKVAKRGQDVALRCDPISGHVSLFWYQQALGQGPEFLTYFQNEAQLDKSGLPSDRFFAERPEGSVSTLKIQRTQQEDSAVYLCASSLDPDGYTEAFFGQGTRLTVV.

The chain couples TRBV19 to TRBJ1-2, with 7 bases aligning to TRBD1. V was clipped by 3 bases and J by 4 bases; unmatched bases: 8. The CDR3 totals 15 residues. Germline assignment: CDR1 LNHDA and CDR2 SQIVND (reference sequence). As DNA, the CDR3 is TGTGCCAGTAGTATCCCGGGACAGCTGTCCTATGGCTACACCTTC. Translating it yields CASSIPGQLSYGYTF.

The chain uses TRBV5-6 and TRBJ2-1; 11 bases are shared with TRBD1. The V gene's germline CDR1 is SGHDT and CDR2 YYEEEE. The V and J ends lost 7 bases and 7 bases, in that order; junction bases with no gene match: 10. This CDR3 has 15 amino acids. This CDR3 reads CASGNPGTGGNEQFF. As DNA, the CDR3 is TGTGCCAGCGGCAACCCGGGGACAGGGGGGAATGAGCAGTTCTTC.